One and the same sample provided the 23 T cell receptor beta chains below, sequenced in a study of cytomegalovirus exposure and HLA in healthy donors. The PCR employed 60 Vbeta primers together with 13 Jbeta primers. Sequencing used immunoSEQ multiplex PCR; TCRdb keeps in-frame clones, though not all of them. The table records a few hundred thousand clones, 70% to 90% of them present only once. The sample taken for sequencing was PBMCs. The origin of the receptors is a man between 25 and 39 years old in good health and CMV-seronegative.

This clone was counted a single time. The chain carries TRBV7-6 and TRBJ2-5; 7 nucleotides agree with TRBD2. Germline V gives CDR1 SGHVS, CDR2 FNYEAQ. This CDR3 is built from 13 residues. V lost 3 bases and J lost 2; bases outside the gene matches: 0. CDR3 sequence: CASSLGGQETQYF. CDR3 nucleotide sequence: TGTGCCAGCAGCTTGGGGGGGCAAGAGACCCAGTACTTC.

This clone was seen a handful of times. For the CDR3, the DNA is TGTGCCACCAGCGCGGAAAACTATGGCTACACCTTC. It yields the protein CATSAENYGYTF. This rearrangement joins TRBV28 to TRBJ1-2; D unresolved. Germline V gene sequence: CDR1 MDHEN, CDR2 SYDVKM. This CDR3 has 12 amino acids. V was pared by 10 bases and J by 2 bases, with 11 bases between.

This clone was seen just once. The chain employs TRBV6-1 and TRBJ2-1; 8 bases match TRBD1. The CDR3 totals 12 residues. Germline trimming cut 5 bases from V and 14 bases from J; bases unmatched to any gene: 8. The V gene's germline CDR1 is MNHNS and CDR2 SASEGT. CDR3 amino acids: CASSNPGQEKFF. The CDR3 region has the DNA TGTGCCAGCAGTAACCCGGGACAGGAGAAGTTCTTC.

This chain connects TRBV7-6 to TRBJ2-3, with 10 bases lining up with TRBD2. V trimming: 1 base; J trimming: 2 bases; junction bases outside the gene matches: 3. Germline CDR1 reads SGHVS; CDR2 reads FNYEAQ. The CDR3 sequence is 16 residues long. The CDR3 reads CASSLGLAGITDTQYF. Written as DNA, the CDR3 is TGTGCCAGCAGCTTAGGACTAGCGGGCATCACAGATACGCAGTATTTT.

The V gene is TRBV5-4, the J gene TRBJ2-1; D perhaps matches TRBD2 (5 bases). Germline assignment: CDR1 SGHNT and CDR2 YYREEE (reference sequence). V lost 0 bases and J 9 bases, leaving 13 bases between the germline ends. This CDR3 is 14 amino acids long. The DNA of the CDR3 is TGTGCCAGCAGCTTGGCAGCCGGGGTAGGTGAGCAGTTCTTC. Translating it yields CASSLAAGVGEQFF.

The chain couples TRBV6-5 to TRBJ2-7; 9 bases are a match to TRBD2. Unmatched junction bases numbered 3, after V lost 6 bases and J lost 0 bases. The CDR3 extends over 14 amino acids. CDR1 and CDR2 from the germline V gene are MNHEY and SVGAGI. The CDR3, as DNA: TGTGCCAGCAGAAGCGGGGGGATCTCCTACGAGCAGTACTTC. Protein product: CASRSGGISYEQYF.

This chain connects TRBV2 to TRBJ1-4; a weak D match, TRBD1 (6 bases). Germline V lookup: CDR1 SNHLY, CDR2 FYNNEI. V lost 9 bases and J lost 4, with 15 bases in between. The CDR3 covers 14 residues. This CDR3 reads CASRRTEHNEKLFF. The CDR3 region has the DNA TGTGCCAGTCGTCGGACAGAGCATAATGAAAAACTGTTTTTT.

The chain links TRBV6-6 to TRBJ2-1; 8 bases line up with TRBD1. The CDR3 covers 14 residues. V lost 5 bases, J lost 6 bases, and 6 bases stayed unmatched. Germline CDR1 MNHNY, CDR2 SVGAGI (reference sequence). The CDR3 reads CASSQDRVINEQFF. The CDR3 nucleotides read TGTGCCAGCAGTCAGGACAGGGTGATCAATGAGCAGTTCTTC.

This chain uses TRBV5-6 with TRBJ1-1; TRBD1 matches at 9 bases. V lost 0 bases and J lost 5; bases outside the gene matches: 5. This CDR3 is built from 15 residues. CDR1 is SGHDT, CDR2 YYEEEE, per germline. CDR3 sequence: CASSLGYRGPTEAFF. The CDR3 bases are TGTGCCAGCAGCTTGGGGTACAGGGGGCCGACTGAAGCTTTCTTT.

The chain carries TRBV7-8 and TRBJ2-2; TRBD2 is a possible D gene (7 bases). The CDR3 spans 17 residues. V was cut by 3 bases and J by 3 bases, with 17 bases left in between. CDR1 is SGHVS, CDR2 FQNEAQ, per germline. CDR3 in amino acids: CASSLGDGGPHTGELFF. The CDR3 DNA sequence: TGTGCCAGCAGCTTGGGGGACGGGGGGCCTCACACCGGGGAGCTGTTTTTT.

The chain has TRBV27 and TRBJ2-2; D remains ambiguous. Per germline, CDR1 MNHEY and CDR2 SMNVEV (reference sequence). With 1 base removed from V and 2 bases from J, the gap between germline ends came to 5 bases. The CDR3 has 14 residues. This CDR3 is CASSLFSNTGELFF. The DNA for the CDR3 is TGTGCCAGCAGTTTATTCTCCAACACCGGGGAGCTGTTTTTT.

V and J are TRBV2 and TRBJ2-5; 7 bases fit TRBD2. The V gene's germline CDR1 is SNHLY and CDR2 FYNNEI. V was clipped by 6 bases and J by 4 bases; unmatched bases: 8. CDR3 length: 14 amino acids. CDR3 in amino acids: CASRSRGVGETQYF. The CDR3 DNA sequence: TGTGCCAGCAGGTCCCGGGGGGTCGGAGAGACCCAGTACTTC. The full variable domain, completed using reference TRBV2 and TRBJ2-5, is EPEVTQTPSHQVTQMGQEVILRCVPISNHLYFYWYRQILGQKVEFLVSFYNNEISEKSEIFDDQFSVERPDGSNFTLKIRSTKLEDSAMYFCASRSRGVGETQYFGPGTRLLVL.

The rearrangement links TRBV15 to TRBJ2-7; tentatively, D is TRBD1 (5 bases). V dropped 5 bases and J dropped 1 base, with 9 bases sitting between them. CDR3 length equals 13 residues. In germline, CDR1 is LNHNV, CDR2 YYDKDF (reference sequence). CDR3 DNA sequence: TGTGCCACCAGCTATCCAGGGTCCTACGAGCAGTACTTC. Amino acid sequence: CATSYPGSYEQYF.

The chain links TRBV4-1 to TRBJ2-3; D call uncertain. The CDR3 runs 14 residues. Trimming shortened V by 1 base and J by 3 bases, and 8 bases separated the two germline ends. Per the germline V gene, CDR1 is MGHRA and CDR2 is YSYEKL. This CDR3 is CASSQVSSTDTQYF. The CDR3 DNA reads TGCGCCAGCAGCCAAGTAAGCTCAACAGATACGCAGTATTTT.

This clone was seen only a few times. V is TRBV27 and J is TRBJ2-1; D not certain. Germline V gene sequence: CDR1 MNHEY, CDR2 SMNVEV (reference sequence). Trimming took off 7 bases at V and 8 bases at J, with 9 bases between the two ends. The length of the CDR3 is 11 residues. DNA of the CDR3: TGTGCCAGCACCTACCAGGATGAGCAGTTCTTC. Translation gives CASTYQDEQFF.

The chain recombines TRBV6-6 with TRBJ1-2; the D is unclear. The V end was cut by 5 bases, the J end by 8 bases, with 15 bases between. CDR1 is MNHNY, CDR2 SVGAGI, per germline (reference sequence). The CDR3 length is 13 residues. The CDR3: CASSPTGFRGYTF. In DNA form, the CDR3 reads TGTGCCAGCAGTCCCACGGGGTTTCGAGGCTACACCTTC.

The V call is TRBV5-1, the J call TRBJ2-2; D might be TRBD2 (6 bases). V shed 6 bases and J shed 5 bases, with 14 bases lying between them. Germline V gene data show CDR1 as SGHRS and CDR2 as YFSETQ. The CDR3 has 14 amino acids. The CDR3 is CASTPGLTTGELFF. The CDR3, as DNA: TGCGCCAGCACTCCGGGACTGACGACCGGGGAGCTGTTTTTT.

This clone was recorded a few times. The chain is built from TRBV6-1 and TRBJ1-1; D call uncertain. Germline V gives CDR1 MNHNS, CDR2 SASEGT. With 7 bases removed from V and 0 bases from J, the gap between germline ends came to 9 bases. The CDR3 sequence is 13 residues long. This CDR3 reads CASTREMNTEAFF. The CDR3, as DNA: TGTGCCAGCACTCGAGAGATGAACACTGAAGCTTTCTTT.

This CDR3 reads CSVEGTGIGGAGELFF. Here the CDR3 DNA reads TGCAGCGTTGAAGGGACAGGGATCGGTGGGGCCGGGGAGCTGTTTTTT. The chain employs TRBV29-1 and TRBJ1-3; 8 positions match TRBD1. The DNA end favors TRBJ2-2, so the J call may be wrong. Germline V gene data show CDR1 as SQVTM and CDR2 as ANQGSEA. The CDR3 spans 16 residues.

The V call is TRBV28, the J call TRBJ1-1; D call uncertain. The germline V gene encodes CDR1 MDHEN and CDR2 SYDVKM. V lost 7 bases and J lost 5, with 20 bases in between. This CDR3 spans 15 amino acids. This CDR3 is CASTTSAGRFTEAFF. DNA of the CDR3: TGTGCCAGCACAACCAGCGCGGGGAGGTTTACTGAAGCTTTCTTT.

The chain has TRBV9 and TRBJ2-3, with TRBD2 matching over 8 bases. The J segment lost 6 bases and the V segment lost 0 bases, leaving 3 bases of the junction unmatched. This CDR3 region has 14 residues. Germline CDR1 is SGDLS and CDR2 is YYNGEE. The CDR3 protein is CASSVGASGDTQYF. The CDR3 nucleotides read TGTGCCAGCAGCGTAGGAGCTAGCGGGGATACGCAGTATTTT.

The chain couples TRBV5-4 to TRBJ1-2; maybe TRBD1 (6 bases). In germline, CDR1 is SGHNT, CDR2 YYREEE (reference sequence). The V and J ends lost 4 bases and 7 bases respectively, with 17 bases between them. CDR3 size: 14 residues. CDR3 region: CASSPPDRLGGYTF. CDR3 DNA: TGTGCCAGCAGCCCACCAGACAGGTTGGGTGGCTACACCTTC.

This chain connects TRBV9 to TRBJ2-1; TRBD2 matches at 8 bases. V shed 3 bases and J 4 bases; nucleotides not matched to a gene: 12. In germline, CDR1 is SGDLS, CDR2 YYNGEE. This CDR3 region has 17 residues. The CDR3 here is CASSEGRGGLVYNEQFF. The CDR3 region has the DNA TGTGCCAGCAGCGAGGGTCGGGGGGGACTAGTTTACAATGAGCAGTTCTTC. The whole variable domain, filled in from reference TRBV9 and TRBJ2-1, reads DSGVTQTPKHLITATGQRVTLRCSPRSGDLSVYWYQQSLDQGLQFLIQYYNGEERAKGNILERFSAQQFPDLHSELNLSSLELGDSALYFCASSEGRGGLVYNEQFFGPGTRLTVL.